A selection of T cell receptor beta chains follows, all from one sample in a study of blood T cell repertoires in COVID-19. Some clones are missing from TCRdb's copy, which holds only in-frame ones; the method was immunoSEQ multiplex PCR. The table lists roughly 150,000 clones, around 80% of them singletons, with more than 7.5% in the top ten. Sequencing input: peripheral blood. The receptors derive from a woman between 45 and 65 years old with acute or convalescent COVID-19. CDR3s include the opening cysteine and the closing phenylalanine or tryptophan. The D gene is left open where the match is weak. For some rows the clone size is stated as once, few or many, or as a class when expanded; others skip it.

NA	TRBV5-1	NA	TRBJ1-1	TGCGCCAGCAGCTTGTGGGGAGGGTCGGACACTGAAGCTTTCTTT	CASSLWGGSDTEAFF
TRBD1	TRBV5-1	NA	TRBJ1-1	TGCGCCAGCAGCTTTACAGGGGCTACTGAAGCTTTCTTT	CASSFTGATEAFF
TRBD1	TRBV10-3	NA	TRBJ2-7	TGTGCCACCGACACCCGGGACAGGGGTGGGACTCGCTCCTACGAGCAGTACTTC	CATDTRDRGGTRSYEQYF
NA	TRBV11-1	NA	TRBJ2-7	TGTGCCAGCAGCTTAGGGTCAGGAAAAACCTACGAGCAGTACTTC	CASSLGSGKTYEQYF
NA	TRBV6-5	NA	TRBJ2-7	TGTGCCAGCAGTTACAGTTCCGGAGGGGACTACGAGCAGTACTTC	CASSYSSGGDYEQYF
NA	TRBV28	NA	TRBJ1-5	TGTGCCAGCAGTTGGCGGGGGCAGCCCCAGCATTTT	CASSWRGQPQHF
NA	TRBV7-3	NA	TRBJ2-1	TGTGCCAGCAGCTTACAAGCGGGCGGGGTTATTTACAATGAGCAGTTCTTC	CASSLQAGGVIYNEQFF
TRBD2	TRBV19	NA	TRBJ2-1	TGTGCCAAAAGTCCCGGGACTAGCGGTGTCTACAATGAGCAGTTCTTC	CAKSPGTSGVYNEQFF
NA	TRBV7-2	NA	TRBJ2-7	TGTGCCAGCAGCCGGTCCCCTTTGTACGAGCAGTACTTC	CASSRSPLYEQYF
NA	TRBV5-1	once	TRBJ1-2	TGCGCCAGCAGCTTGGGGGGAGACGGCTACACCTTC	CASSLGGDGYTF
TRBD2	TRBV9	NA	TRBJ2-2	TGTGCCAGCAGCGTAGGCCCGGGGGGGCCCTCCGGGGAGCTGTTTTTT	CASSVGPGGPSGELFF
TRBD2	TRBV9	few	TRBJ2-1	TGTGCCAGCACCCCACTAGCGGACTACAATGAGCAGTTCTTC	CASTPLADYNEQFF
NA	TRBV2	NA	TRBJ2-7	TGTGCCAGCTTGAGAGAACAGAGCTACGAGCAGTACTTC	CASLREQSYEQYF
NA	TRBV28	NA	TRBJ1-4	TGTGCCAGCAGTTACCCGCCGGGATTTAATGAAAAACTGTTTTTT	CASSYPPGFNEKLFF
NA	TRBV23-1	NA	TRBJ2-2	TGCGCCAGCAGTCAATCGTTGGAGGTGAACACCGGGGAGCTGTTTTTT	CASSQSLEVNTGELFF
TRBD2	TRBV4-3	NA	TRBJ2-3	TGCGCCAGCAGCCTACATACCGGGACTAGCGGGAGGGCAGATACGCAGTATTTT	CASSLHTGTSGRADTQYF
NA	TRBV28	NA	TRBJ1-3	TGTGCCAGCAGATTAAGCGGTACTGGAAACACCATATATTTT	CASRLSGTGNTIYF
NA	TRBV10-3	NA	TRBJ1-1	TGTGCCATCAGTGGCAGTACAGGTGTTGTAACTGAAGCTTTCTTT	CAISGSTGVVTEAFF
TRBD2	TRBV6-2/TRBV6-3	NA	TRBJ2-7	TGTGCCAGCAGTTACTTCAGACTAGCGGTAAACGAGCAGTACTTC	CASSYFRLAVNEQYF
NA	TRBV4-3	NA	TRBJ2-3	TGCGCCAGCAGCCACGCACGACAGGGAGGCCCCACAGATACGCAGTATTTT	CASSHARQGGPTDTQYF
NA	TRBV5-8	NA	TRBJ1-5	TGTGCCAGCAGCTTGGTGAGGGGCAATCAGCCCCAGCATTTT	CASSLVRGNQPQHF
TRBD1	TRBV7-2	NA	TRBJ2-6	TGTGCCAGCAGCTTAGCCTGGGGCAGGGGGTCCGGGGCCAACGTCCTGACTTTC	CASSLAWGRGSGANVLTF
TRBD1	TRBV7-6	NA	TRBJ1-5	TGTGCCAGCAGCCCGACAGGGGGTAATCAGCCCCAGCATTTT	CASSPTGGNQPQHF
NA	TRBV21-1	NA	TRBJ2-2	TGTGCCAGCAGCACCCGACTCTTTATTCACACCGGGGAGCTGTTTTTT	CASSTRLFIHTGELFF
NA	TRBV6-6	few	TRBJ1-6	TGTGCCAGCAGCCTCAAACAGGCCCTGAATTCACCCCTCCACTTT	CASSLKQALNSPLHF
NA	TRBV6-5	NA	TRBJ1-5	TGTGCCAGCAGTTATCCGGGTCTCAATCAGCCCCAGCATTTT	CASSYPGLNQPQHF
TRBD1	TRBV5-1	NA	TRBJ2-2	TGCGCCATCCGGGACAGGGGGACCGGGGAGCTGTTTTTT	CAIRDRGTGELFF
NA	TRBV5-1	NA	TRBJ1-2	TGCGCCAGCAGCTTTGGTCGGGGGGAAAGGGGCTACACCTTC	CASSFGRGERGYTF
NA	TRBV5-4	once	TRBJ1-3	TGTGCCAGCAGCTTAGCGGGTCTCGGAAACACCATATATTTT	CASSLAGLGNTIYF
NA	TRBV6-2/TRBV6-3	NA	TRBJ2-5	TGTGCCAGCAGTCCCCCAGGACAGTTACAAGAGACCCAGTACTTC	CASSPPGQLQETQYF
TRBD2	TRBV7-3	NA	TRBJ2-1	TGTGCCAGCAGCCCTATCCGGACTAGCGGGGCTACCAATGAGCAGTTCTTC	CASSPIRTSGATNEQFF
TRBD1	TRBV5-1	NA	TRBJ2-7	TGCGCCAGCAGCTCGGGACAGGGCTCCTACGAGCAGTACTTC	CASSSGQGSYEQYF
NA	TRBV12-5	few	TRBJ1-4	TGTGCTAGTGGTTTGGTAGGATCAGGTCTTTTGGGAAAACTGTTTTTT	CASGLVGSGLLGKLFF
TRBD2	TRBV18	NA	TRBJ2-1	TGTGCCAGCTCACCACCAACGGGAGGCCCCTCCTACAATGAGCAGTTCTTC	CASSPPTGGPSYNEQFF
NA	TRBV9	NA	TRBJ1-2	TGTGCCAGCAGCGTAGGTGGGGCGGTGGGCTATGGCTACACCTTC	CASSVGGAVGYGYTF
NA	TRBV5-1	NA	TRBJ2-7	TGCGCCAGCAGCCGAACGGTGGGGCAGACCTACGAGCAGTACTTC	CASSRTVGQTYEQYF
TRBD2	TRBV4-2	NA	TRBJ2-3	TGTGCCAGCAGCCAAGGGCTAGCGGGGGACTTAGATACGCAGTATTTT	CASSQGLAGDLDTQYF
TRBD1	TRBV7-2	NA	TRBJ2-1	TGTGCCAGCAGCTTAGCGGGACAGGGAAGCAATGAGCAGTTCTTC	CASSLAGQGSNEQFF
TRBD2	TRBV19	NA	TRBJ2-3	TGTGCCAGTAGTAGTCAACGCGGGGGGTCAGCAGATACGCAGTATTTT	CASSSQRGGSADTQYF
TRBD2	TRBV19	NA	TRBJ2-6	TGTGCCAGTAGTCCCGGGACGAAGTTAAGCGGGGGGGCCGCACTTGGGGCCAACGTCCTGACTTTC	CASSPGTKLSGGAALGANVLTF
NA	TRBV6-5	once	TRBJ1-4	TGTGCCAGCAGGCGCGGGGACGCAACCGATGAAAAACTGTTTTTT	CASRRGDATDEKLFF
TRBD1	TRBV6-5	NA	TRBJ2-7	TGTGCCAGCAGGGACAGGGGTCCAACCTACGAGCAGTACTTC	CASRDRGPTYEQYF
TRBD1	TRBV4-2	NA	TRBJ2-2	TGTGCCAGCAGCCACCGGGACAGGGGGACGACCGGGGAGCTGTTTTTT	CASSHRDRGTTGELFF
NA	TRBV9	NA	TRBJ1-2	TGTGCCAGCACGGGAGACGGACACTATGGCTACACCTTC	CASTGDGHYGYTF
TRBD1	TRBV5-6	NA	TRBJ1-6	TGTGCCAGCAGCGACAGGGGGAGTAATTCACCCCTCCACTTT	CASSDRGSNSPLHF
TRBD2	TRBV7-2	NA	TRBJ2-2	TGTGCCAGCAGCACAATACTAGCGGGGGAGAACACCGGGGAGCTGTTTTTT	CASSTILAGENTGELFF
TRBD1	TRBV28	NA	TRBJ1-1	TGTGCCAGCGCGACAGGGGGCAGGGTCACTGAAGCTTTCTTT	CASATGGRVTEAFF
NA	TRBV7-2	NA	TRBJ1-5	TGTGCCAGCAGCAATACAGGGTTCAATCAGCCCCAGCATTTT	CASSNTGFNQPQHF